These T cell receptor beta chains were read from a single sample in a study of blood T cell repertoires in COVID-19. Produced via immunoSEQ multiplex PCR; TCRdb's table is partial and in-frame only. The sample contains 50,000 or so clones, approximately 91% of which appear only once. Input material: peripheral blood. The receptors stem from a human donor in a cohort sampled during active COVID-19. The CDR3 runs from the conserved cysteine through the conserved F or W. Fields, in order: clone size, D gene, J gene, V gene, CDR3 length, CDR3 DNA, CDR3 protein. D genes are given only for firm matches. Part of the rows lack a size; the others show once, few, many or a class for expanded clones.

size: NA
D: NA
J: TRBJ1-2
V: TRBV24-1
length: 13
DNA: TGTGCCACCGGGGCAGGGGAGAACTATGGCTACACCTTC
CDR3: CATGAGENYGYTF

size: NA
D: NA
J: TRBJ1-5
V: TRBV28
length: 14
DNA: TGTGCCAGCAGTTTGGGTTTACAGAGTCAGCCCCAGCATTTT
CDR3: CASSLGLQSQPQHF

size: NA
D: TRBD2
J: TRBJ2-3
V: TRBV5-8
length: 16
DNA: TGTGCCAGCAGCCGGGGACTAGCGATTGGGACAGATACGCAGTATTTT
CDR3: CASSRGLAIGTDTQYF

size: NA
D: NA
J: TRBJ2-2
V: TRBV12-5
length: 14
DNA: TGTGCTAGTGGTTTGCCTCAGAGGCAAAGGGGGCTGTTTTTT
CDR3: CASGLPQRQRGLFF

size: NA
D: TRBD2
J: TRBJ2-7
V: TRBV6-5
length: 15
DNA: TGTGCCAGCAGTTACTTAGCGGGAACCACCTACGAGCAGTACTTC
CDR3: CASSYLAGTTYEQYF

size: NA
D: NA
J: TRBJ2-1
V: TRBV5-1
length: 15
DNA: TGCGCCAGCAGCTCGTTAGGGGGTGCCTACAATGAGCAGTTCTTC
CDR3: CASSSLGGAYNEQFF

size: NA
D: NA
J: TRBJ2-1
V: TRBV11-2
length: 14
DNA: TGTGCCAGCAGCCTAGGACATTCGTACAATGAGCAGTTCTTC
CDR3: CASSLGHSYNEQFF

size: NA
D: NA
J: TRBJ1-5
V: TRBV2
length: 14
DNA: TGTGCCAGCAGTGTTCGGGACTCCGATCAGCCCCAGCATTTT
CDR3: CASSVRDSDQPQHF

size: once
D: TRBD1
J: TRBJ1-1
V: TRBV6-6
length: 14
DNA: TGTGCCAGCGTGGACAGGGCCACGGAAGGTGAAGCTTTCTTT
CDR3: CASVDRATEGEAFF

size: once
D: TRBD1
J: TRBJ2-7
V: TRBV5-4
length: 15
DNA: TGTGCCAGCAGCTTGATCGGACAGGGGGGTGTCGAGCAGTACTTC
CDR3: CASSLIGQGGVEQYF

size: NA
D: NA
J: TRBJ1-1
V: TRBV30
length: 17
DNA: TGTGCCTGGAGTGTATATAAGGGAGGCACCGTGAACACTGAAGCTTTCTTT
CDR3: CAWSVYKGGTVNTEAFF

size: NA
D: TRBD2
J: TRBJ2-5
V: TRBV10-3
length: 14
DNA: TGTGCCATCAGTGGGGCGGGAGGTCTAGAGACCCAGTACTTC
CDR3: CAISGAGGLETQYF

size: NA
D: NA
J: TRBJ1-2
V: TRBV19
length: 15
DNA: TGTGCCAGTAGTAGCCAGACAGCTCTGATCTATGGCTACACCTTC
CDR3: CASSSQTALIYGYTF

size: NA
D: TRBD1
J: TRBJ2-1
V: TRBV27
length: 16
DNA: TGTGCCAGCAGTTTTTTGACCGGGACAGGGGGACATGAGCAGTTCTTC
CDR3: CASSFLTGTGGHEQFF

size: NA
D: NA
J: TRBJ2-2
V: TRBV6-6
length: 17
DNA: TGTGCCAGCTGTCTAGGGGTGGGGGCGGGGAACACCGGGGAGCTGTTTTTT
CDR3: CASCLGVGAGNTGELFF

size: NA
D: TRBD1
J: TRBJ1-2
V: TRBV28
length: 16
DNA: TGTGCCAGCAGTTCACCGGGACAGGGGCAGGGCTATGGCTACACCTTC
CDR3: CASSSPGQGQGYGYTF

size: NA
D: TRBD1
J: TRBJ1-2
V: TRBV5-1
length: 15
DNA: TGCGCCAGCAGCCTGTCGACAGGGGCCACGAGGGGCTACACCTTC
CDR3: CASSLSTGATRGYTF

size: once
D: TRBD2
J: TRBJ2-3
V: TRBV6-6
length: 15
DNA: TGTGCCAGCAGTTACGTAGCGGGGAACACAGATACGCAGTATTTT
CDR3: CASSYVAGNTDTQYF

size: NA
D: NA
J: TRBJ2-3
V: TRBV3-1/TRBV3-2
length: 12
DNA: TGTGCCAGCAGCCAAGATCAATATACGCAGTATTTT
CDR3: CASSQDQYTQYF

size: NA
D: TRBD1
J: TRBJ2-7
V: TRBV3-1/TRBV3-2
length: 16
DNA: TGTGCCAGCAGCCAAGATTATGGGACAGGGGCCGACGAGCAGTACTTC
CDR3: CASSQDYGTGADEQYF

size: NA
D: NA
J: TRBJ2-4
V: TRBV11-3
length: 13
DNA: TGTGCCAGCAGCTTTGAGGGAGGGGGCATTCAGTACTTC
CDR3: CASSFEGGGIQYF

size: NA
D: NA
J: TRBJ1-1
V: TRBV24-1
length: 13
DNA: TGTGCCACCAGTGACTCAGGGAGGGGTGAAGCTTTCTTT
CDR3: CATSDSGRGEAFF

size: NA
D: TRBD1
J: TRBJ2-7
V: TRBV28
length: 15
DNA: TGTGCCAGCACCTCAGGGGAGACAGGGGGTACCGAGCAGTACTTC
CDR3: CASTSGETGGTEQYF

size: NA
D: NA
J: TRBJ1-2
V: TRBV3-1/TRBV3-2
length: 13
DNA: TGTGCCAGCAGCCCAAAGATGACAGGTGGCTACACCTTC
CDR3: CASSPKMTGGYTF

size: NA
D: TRBD2
J: TRBJ2-7
V: TRBV28
length: 12
DNA: TGTGCCAGCAGTTTGGGGGGGTACGAGCAGTACTTC
CDR3: CASSLGGYEQYF

size: NA
D: NA
J: TRBJ2-1
V: TRBV5-1
length: 12
DNA: TGCGCCAGCAGCTTGGAGGGGGAAGTGTGGTTCTTC
CDR3: CASSLEGEVWFF

size: NA
D: TRBD1
J: TRBJ1-5
V: TRBV2
length: 17
DNA: TGTGCCAGCAGTGAAGCGCTTTTGACAGGGGGCAGGCAGCCCCAGCATTTT
CDR3: CASSEALLTGGRQPQHF

size: NA
D: TRBD2
J: TRBJ2-1
V: TRBV7-6
length: 20
DNA: TGTGCCAGCAGGCCGAACCCGGGACTAGCGGGGGGGAGCTCCTACAATGAGCAGTTCTTC
CDR3: CASRPNPGLAGGSSYNEQFF

size: NA
D: TRBD1
J: TRBJ1-4
V: TRBV9
length: 14
DNA: TGTGCCAGCAGCGTCCGACAGGGCTGGGGAAAAACTGTTTTT
CDR3: CASSVRQGWGKTVF

size: NA
D: NA
J: TRBJ1-1
V: TRBV7-9
length: 12
DNA: TGTGCCAGCAGCCCAGGGTTTACCGGAGCTTTCTTT
CDR3: CASSPGFTGAFF

size: once
D: NA
J: TRBJ2-1
V: TRBV11-3
length: 15
DNA: TGTGCCAGCAGCTTGAGCGCTGCGGGATGGAATGAGCAGTTCTTC
CDR3: CASSLSAAGWNEQFF

size: NA
D: NA
J: TRBJ2-5
V: TRBV5-4
length: 15
DNA: TGTGCCAGCAGCTTGGAGACCACTAGGCCAGAGACCCAGTACTTC
CDR3: CASSLETTRPETQYF

size: NA
D: NA
J: TRBJ1-5
V: TRBV7-2
length: 13
DNA: TGTGCCAGCAGCTATAGTAGCAATCAGCCCCAGCATTTT
CDR3: CASSYSSNQPQHF

size: NA
D: NA
J: TRBJ1-5
V: TRBV28
length: 16
DNA: TGTGCCAGCAGTTCCTCGGAGAGGGCGGGCAATCAGCCCCAGCATTTT
CDR3: CASSSSERAGNQPQHF

size: NA
D: NA
J: TRBJ2-5
V: TRBV29-1
length: 13
DNA: TGCAGCGTTGACGAGCGAGGCCAAGAGACCCAGTACTTC
CDR3: CSVDERGQETQYF